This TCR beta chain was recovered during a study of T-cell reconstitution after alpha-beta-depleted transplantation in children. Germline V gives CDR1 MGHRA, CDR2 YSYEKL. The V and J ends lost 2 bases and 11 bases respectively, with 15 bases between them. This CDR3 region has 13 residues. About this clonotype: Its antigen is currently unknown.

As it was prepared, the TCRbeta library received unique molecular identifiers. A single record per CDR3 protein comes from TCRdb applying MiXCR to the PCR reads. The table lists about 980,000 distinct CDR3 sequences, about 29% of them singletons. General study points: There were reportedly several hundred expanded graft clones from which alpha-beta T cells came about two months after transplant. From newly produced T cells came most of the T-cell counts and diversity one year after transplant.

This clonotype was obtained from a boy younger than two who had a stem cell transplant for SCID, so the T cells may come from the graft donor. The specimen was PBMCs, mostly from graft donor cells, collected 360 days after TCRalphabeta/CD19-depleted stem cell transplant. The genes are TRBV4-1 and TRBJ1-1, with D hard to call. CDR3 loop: CASSQYGDLVAFF. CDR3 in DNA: TGCGCCAGCAGCCAATACGGAGATTTAGTTGCTTTCTTT.